These T cell receptor beta chains were read from a single sample in a study of blood T cell repertoires in COVID-19. Clones were read by immunoSEQ multiplex PCR, and TCRdb kept only the in-frame ones, dropping some. The table records approximately 280,000 clones, about 89% of them present only once. Sequencing was performed on peripheral blood. The source of these receptors is a man aged 50 or older with acute or convalescent COVID-19. CDR3s leave out the opening cysteine and the closing phenylalanine or tryptophan. A D gene is named only where the DNA matches it firmly.

v_call	j_call	d_call	cdr3_aa
TRBV12-3/TRBV12-4	TRBJ2-7	-	ASSYSGYEQY
TRBV12-3/TRBV12-4	TRBJ1-4	-	ASGQTNEKLF
TRBV5-1	TRBJ2-7	TRBD2	ASSWGGASEQY
TRBV27	TRBJ2-5	-	ASSPRAAHQETQY
TRBV30	TRBJ1-2	TRBD1	AWSAHPAGSGGTYGYT
TRBV19	TRBJ1-5	-	ASTETGSGYQPQH
TRBV28	TRBJ1-2	TRBD1	ASSSQGAGGYT
TRBV7-8	TRBJ2-3	TRBD1	ASSFLSTGTGVADTQY
TRBV19	TRBJ1-1	-	ASSILAPGGNTEAF
TRBV18	TRBJ2-7	TRBD1	ASSPNTGGPYEQY